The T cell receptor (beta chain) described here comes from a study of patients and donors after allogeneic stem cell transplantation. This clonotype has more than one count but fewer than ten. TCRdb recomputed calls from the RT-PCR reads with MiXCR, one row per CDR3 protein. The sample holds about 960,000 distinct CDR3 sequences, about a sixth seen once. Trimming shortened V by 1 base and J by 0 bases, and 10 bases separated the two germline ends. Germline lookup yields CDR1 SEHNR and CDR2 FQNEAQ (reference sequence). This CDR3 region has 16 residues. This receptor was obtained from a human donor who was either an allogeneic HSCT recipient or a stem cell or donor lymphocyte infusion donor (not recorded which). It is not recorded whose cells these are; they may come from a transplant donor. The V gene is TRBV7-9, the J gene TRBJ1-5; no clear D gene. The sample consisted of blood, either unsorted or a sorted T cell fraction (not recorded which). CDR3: CASSLGGLGSNQPQHF. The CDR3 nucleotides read TGTGCCAGCAGCTTAGGCGGGTTGGGTAGCAATCAGCCCCAGCATTTT.